One and the same sample provided the 9 T cell receptor beta chains below, sequenced in a study of identical twins. TCRdb re-called the 5' RACE reads with MiXCR, one entry per CDR3 protein. Altogether approximately 530,000 distinct CDR3 sequences are present, more than 20% being singletons, with the ten largest covering around 0.5%. These same records also appear under a second study, on yellow fever vaccine responses in identical twins.

The sample consisted of CD4+ T cells sorted from blood. These TCRs come from a woman under 30 in good health.

A word on this clonotype: At one end the junction does not follow the germline gene, possibly because of a read error. V and J are TRBV24-1 and TRBJ2-2; D is uncertain. Per the germline V gene, CDR1 is KGHDR and CDR2 is SFDVKD. CDR3 length: 16 residues. As DNA, the CDR3 is TGTGCCACCAGCGATTCGTATTCAACGAACACCGGGGAGCTGTTTTTT. Residues: CATSDSYSTNTGELFF.

The V call is TRBV5-1, the J call TRBJ2-3; 11 bases agree with TRBD2. Losses at the gene ends were 4 bases for V and 4 bases for J; bases not matched to a gene: 11. This CDR3 spans 17 amino acids. Germline V gene lookup returns CDR1 SGHRS and CDR2 YFSETQ. CDR3 residues: CASSASNLAGGADTQYF. The CDR3, as DNA: TGCGCCAGCAGCGCAAGCAATCTAGCGGGGGGCGCAGATACGCAGTATTTT.

The chain uses TRBV5-1 and TRBJ2-5, with D perhaps TRBD1 (6 bases). Deletions cut 4 bases from V and 5 bases from J, with 18 bases between. Germline values: CDR1 SGHRS, CDR2 YFSETQ. The CDR3 sequence is 15 residues long. CDR3 region: CASSRIGQSDETQYF. The CDR3 region has the DNA TGCGCCAGCAGCCGGATAGGACAGTCTGATGAGACCCAGTACTTC.

This clonotype was seen a handful of times. The chain recombines TRBV24-1 with TRBJ2-2; D is possibly TRBD1 (6 bases). The germline V gene has CDR1 KGHDR and CDR2 SFDVKD. V shed 1 base and J shed 5 bases, with 16 bases lying between them. There are 17 residues in the CDR3. The CDR3 coding sequence is TGTGCCACCAGTGATTTAACATCCTCAGGGGAAACCGGGGAGCTGTTTTTT. Protein: CATSDLTSSGETGELFF.

The V call is TRBV20-1, the J call TRBJ2-5; possibly TRBD2 for D (5 bases). The germline V and J ends were trimmed by 5 bases and 5 bases, with 15 bases remaining between them. In germline, CDR1 is DFQATT, CDR2 SNEGSKA (reference sequence). The CDR3 sequence is 13 residues long. CDR3 coding DNA: TGCAGTGCTTCGAGAGGGTATCGGGAGACCCAGTACTTC. Translation: CSASRGYRETQYF.

V is TRBV20-1 and J is TRBJ1-6; D unclear. The ends were cut back, 1 base at V and 14 bases at J, with 9 bases in the middle. The V gene's germline CDR1 is DFQATT and CDR2 SNEGSKA (reference sequence). This CDR3 has 11 residues. The CDR3, as DNA: TGCAGTGCTAGAGGAGGGAGGTCCCTCCACTTT. Translating it yields CSARGGRSLHF.

V gene TRBV10-3 combines with J gene TRBJ2-5; 8 nucleotides align to TRBD1. The CDR3 covers 14 residues. Looked up from germline, CDR1 is ENHRY and CDR2 is SYGVKD. V trimming: 4 bases; J trimming: 1 base; junction bases outside the gene matches: 2. This chain's CDR3 is CAISGTGTQETQYF. CDR3 nucleotide sequence: TGTGCCATCAGTGGGACAGGGACCCAAGAGACCCAGTACTTC.

This clonotype was seen a handful of times. CDR3 protein: CASSFSGVSLQFF. In DNA form, the CDR3 reads TGTGCCAGCAGCTTTTCGGGGGTTTCTTTGCAGTTCTTC. This chain joins TRBV5-6 and TRBJ2-1; TRBD2 might be the D (6 bases). Germline lookup yields CDR1 SGHDT and CDR2 YYEEEE. The CDR3 contains 13 residues. V was pared by 2 bases and J by 12 bases, with 15 bases between.

This clonotype came up a few times. The genes are TRBV7-2 and TRBJ2-1; D unresolved. The CDR3 has 14 residues. Germline V gives CDR1 SGHTA, CDR2 FQGNSA. Trimming took off 7 bases at V and 10 bases at J, with 20 bases between the two ends. CDR3: CASTYTSRPSEQFF. In DNA form, the CDR3 reads TGTGCCAGCACATATACGAGTCGGCCCTCGGAGCAGTTCTTC.